This TCR beta chain was documented in a study of blood T cell repertoires in COVID-19. This CDR3 contains 12 residues. The V gene's germline CDR1 is LNHDA and CDR2 SQIVND (reference sequence). Trimming took 9 bases from V and 14 from J, leaving 21 bases between them. Clones were sequenced by immunoSEQ multiplex PCR, and TCRdb holds only the in-frame ones, with some missing. This table has about 220,000 clones, around 86% appearing once. The TCR sequence derives from a woman of 80 years or more with COVID-19, enrolled during active disease. Sequencing used peripheral blood. J is TRBJ2-3 and V is TRBV19; D gene ambiguous. As DNA, the CDR3 is TGTGCCAGCTCGGCGGAAGCTACTATTCCGTATTTT. This translates into CASSAEATIPYF.